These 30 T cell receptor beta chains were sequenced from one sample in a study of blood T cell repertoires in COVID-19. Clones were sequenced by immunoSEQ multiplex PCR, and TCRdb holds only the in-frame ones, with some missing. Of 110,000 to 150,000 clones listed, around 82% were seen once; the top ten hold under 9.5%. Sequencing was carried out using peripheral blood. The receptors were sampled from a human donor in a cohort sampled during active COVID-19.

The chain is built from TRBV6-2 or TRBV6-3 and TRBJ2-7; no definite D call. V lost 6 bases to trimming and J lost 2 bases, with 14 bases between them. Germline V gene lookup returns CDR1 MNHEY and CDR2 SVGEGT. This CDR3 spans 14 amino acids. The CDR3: CASSPLWLTYEQYF. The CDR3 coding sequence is TGTGCCAGCAGCCCTTTATGGCTGACCTACGAGCAGTACTTC.

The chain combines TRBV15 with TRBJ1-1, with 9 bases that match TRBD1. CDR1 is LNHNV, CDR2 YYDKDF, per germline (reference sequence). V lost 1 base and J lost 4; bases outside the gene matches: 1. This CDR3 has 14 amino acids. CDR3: CATSRGQGGTEAFF. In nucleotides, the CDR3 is TGTGCCACCAGCAGAGGACAGGGGGGCACTGAAGCTTTCTTT.

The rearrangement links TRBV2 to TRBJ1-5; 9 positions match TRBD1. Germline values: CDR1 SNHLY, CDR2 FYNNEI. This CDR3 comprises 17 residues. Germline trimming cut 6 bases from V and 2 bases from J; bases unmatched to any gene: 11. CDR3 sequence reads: CASSGTGPSSGNQPQHF. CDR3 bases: TGTGCCAGCAGCGGGACAGGGCCCTCCTCGGGCAATCAGCCCCAGCATTTT. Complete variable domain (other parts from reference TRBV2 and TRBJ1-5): EPEVTQTPSHQVTQMGQEVILRCVPISNHLYFYWYRQILGQKVEFLVSFYNNEISEKSEIFDDQFSVERPDGSNFTLKIRSTKLEDSAMYFCASSGTGPSSGNQPQHFGDGTRLSIL.

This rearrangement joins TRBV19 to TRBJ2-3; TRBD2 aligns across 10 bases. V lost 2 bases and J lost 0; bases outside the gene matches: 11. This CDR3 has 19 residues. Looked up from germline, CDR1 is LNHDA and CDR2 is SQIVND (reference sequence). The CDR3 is CASSIFLSGGLTSTDTQYF. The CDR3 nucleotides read TGTGCCAGTAGTATATTTCTTAGCGGGGGGCTAACTAGCACAGATACGCAGTATTTT.

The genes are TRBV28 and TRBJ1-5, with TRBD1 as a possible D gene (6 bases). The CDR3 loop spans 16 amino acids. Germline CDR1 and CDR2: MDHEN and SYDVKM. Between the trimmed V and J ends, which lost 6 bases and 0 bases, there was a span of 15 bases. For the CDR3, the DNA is TGTGCCAGCAGCAGTACTGGGACACCTAGCAATCAGCCCCAGCATTTT. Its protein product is CASSSTGTPSNQPQHF.

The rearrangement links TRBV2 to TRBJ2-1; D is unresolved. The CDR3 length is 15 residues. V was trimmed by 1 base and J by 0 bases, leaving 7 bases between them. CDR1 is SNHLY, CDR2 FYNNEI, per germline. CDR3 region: CASSEGGFSYNEQFF. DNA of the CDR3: TGTGCCAGCAGTGAAGGCGGCTTCTCCTACAATGAGCAGTTCTTC.

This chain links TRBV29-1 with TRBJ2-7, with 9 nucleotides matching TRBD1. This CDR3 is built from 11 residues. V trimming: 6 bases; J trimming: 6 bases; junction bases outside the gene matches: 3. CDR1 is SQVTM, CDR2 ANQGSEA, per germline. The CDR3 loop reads CSVDRGGEQYF. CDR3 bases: TGCAGCGTGGACAGGGGAGGCGAGCAGTACTTC.

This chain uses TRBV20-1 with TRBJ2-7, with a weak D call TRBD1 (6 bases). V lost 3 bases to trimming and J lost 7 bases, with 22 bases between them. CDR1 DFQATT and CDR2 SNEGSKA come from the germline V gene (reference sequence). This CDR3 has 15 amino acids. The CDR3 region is CSASLVRGSTGEQYF. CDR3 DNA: TGCAGTGCTAGTCTCGTGAGGGGGTCGACGGGGGAGCAGTACTTC.

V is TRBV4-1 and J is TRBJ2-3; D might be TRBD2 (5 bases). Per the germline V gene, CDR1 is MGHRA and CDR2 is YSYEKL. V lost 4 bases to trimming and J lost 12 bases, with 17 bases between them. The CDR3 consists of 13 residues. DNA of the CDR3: TGCGCCAGCAGCCCCTCGGCTAGCCCGCTTCAGTATTTT. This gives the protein CASSPSASPLQYF.

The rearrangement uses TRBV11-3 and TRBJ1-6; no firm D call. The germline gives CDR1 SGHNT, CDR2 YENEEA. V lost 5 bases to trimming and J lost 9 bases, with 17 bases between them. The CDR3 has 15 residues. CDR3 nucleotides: TGTGCCAGCAGCCTAAACGGTCCGGGTGGTTCACCCCTCCACTTT. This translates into CASSLNGPGGSPLHF.

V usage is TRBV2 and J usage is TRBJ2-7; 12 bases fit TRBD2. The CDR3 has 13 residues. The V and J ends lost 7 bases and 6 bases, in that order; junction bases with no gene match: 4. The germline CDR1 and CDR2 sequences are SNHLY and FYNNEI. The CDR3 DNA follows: TGTGCCAGCATAGCACTAGCGGGGGGCGAGCAGTACTTC. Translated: CASIALAGGEQYF.

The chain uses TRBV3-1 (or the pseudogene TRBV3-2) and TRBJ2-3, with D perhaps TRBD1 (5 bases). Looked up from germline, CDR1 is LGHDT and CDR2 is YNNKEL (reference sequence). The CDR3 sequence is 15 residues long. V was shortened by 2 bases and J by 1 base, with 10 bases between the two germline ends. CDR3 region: CASSQRQRRTDTQYF. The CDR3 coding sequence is TGTGCCAGCAGCCAAAGACAGCGACGCACAGATACGCAGTATTTT.

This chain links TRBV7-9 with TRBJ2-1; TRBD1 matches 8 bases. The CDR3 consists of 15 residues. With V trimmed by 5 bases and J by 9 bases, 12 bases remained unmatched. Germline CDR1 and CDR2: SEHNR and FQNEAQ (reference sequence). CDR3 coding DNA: TGTGCCAGCAGCAGCCCCAGGGGGCTTCAATCTGAGCAGTTCTTC. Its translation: CASSSPRGLQSEQFF. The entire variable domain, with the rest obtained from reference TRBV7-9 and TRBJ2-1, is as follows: DTGVSQNPRHKITKRGQNVTFRCDPISEHNRLYWYRQTLGQGPEFLTYFQNEAQLEKSRLLSDRFSAERPKGSFSTLEIQRTEQGDSAMYLCASSSPRGLQSEQFFGPGTRLTVL.

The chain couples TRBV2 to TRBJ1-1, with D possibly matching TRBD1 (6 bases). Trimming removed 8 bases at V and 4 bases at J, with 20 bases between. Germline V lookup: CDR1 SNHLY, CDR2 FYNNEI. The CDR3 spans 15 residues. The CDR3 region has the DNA TGTGCCAGCGGACTCCTCTGGGGGCGCACCACTGAAGCTTTCTTT. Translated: CASGLLWGRTTEAFF.

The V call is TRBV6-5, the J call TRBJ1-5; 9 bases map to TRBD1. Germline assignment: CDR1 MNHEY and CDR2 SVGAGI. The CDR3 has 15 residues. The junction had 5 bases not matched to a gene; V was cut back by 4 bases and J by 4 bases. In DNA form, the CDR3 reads TGTGCCAGCAGTTCCACCGGGACAGGGAATCAGCCCCAGCATTTT. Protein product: CASSSTGTGNQPQHF.

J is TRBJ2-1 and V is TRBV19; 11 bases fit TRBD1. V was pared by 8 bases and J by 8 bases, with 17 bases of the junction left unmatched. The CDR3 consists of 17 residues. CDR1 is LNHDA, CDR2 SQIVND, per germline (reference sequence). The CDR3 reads CASVDRGRKNVCDEQFF. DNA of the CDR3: TGTGCCAGTGTGGACAGGGGGCGAAAGAACGTTTGCGATGAGCAGTTCTTC.

CDR3 coding DNA: TGTGCCAGCAGCCAAGCGGCCGCGGGTAAGTTCTTC. Translating gives CASSQAAAGKFF. The chain joins TRBV3-1 (or the pseudogene TRBV3-2) to TRBJ2-1, with a possible D match to TRBD2 (5 bases). Germline CDR1 reads LGHDT; CDR2 reads YNNKEL (reference sequence). The CDR3 is made up of 12 amino acids. The ends were cut back, 1 base at V and 14 bases at J, with 12 bases in the middle.

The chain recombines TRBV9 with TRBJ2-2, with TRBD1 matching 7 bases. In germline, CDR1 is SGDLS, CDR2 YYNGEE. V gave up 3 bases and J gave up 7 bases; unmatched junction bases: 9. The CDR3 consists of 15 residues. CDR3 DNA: TGTGCCAGCAGCGCAGACAGGGCCGGGAACGGGGAGCTGTTTTTT. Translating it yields CASSADRAGNGELFF.

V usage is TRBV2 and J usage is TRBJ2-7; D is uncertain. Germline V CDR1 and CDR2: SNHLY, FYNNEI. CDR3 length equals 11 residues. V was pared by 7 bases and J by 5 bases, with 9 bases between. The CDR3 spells CASIESHEQYF. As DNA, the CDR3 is TGTGCCAGCATAGAAAGCCACGAGCAGTACTTC.

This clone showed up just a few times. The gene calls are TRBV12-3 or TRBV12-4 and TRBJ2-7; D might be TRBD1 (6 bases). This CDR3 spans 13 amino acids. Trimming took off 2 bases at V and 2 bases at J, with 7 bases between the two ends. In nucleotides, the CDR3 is TGTGCCAGCAGTTTAAGGGGGACCTACGAGCAGTACTTC. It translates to CASSLRGTYEQYF.

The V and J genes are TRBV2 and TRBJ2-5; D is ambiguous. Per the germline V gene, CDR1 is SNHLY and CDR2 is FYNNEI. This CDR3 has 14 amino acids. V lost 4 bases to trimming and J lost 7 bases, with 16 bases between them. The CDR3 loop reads CASSVSAPGGTQYF. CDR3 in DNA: TGTGCCAGCAGTGTTTCGGCACCGGGTGGGACCCAGTACTTC.

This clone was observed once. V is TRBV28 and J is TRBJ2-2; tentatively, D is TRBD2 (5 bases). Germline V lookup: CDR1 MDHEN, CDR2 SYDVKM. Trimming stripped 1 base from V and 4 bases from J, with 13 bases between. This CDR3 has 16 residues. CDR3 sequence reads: CASSLLGSGGTGELFF. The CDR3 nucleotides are TGTGCCAGCAGTTTATTGGGCAGCGGCGGCACCGGGGAGCTGTTTTTT.

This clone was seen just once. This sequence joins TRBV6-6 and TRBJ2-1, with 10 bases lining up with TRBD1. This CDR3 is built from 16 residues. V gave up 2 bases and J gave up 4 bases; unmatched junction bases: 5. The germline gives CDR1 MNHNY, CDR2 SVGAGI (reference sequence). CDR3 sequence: CASSYTDRGRYNEQFF. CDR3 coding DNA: TGTGCCAGCAGTTACACAGACAGGGGGCGGTACAATGAGCAGTTCTTC.

The CDR3 bases are TGTGCCAGCAGCCAAACCCAAGGAGATGGCTACACCTTC. Its translation: CASSQTQGDGYTF. The rearrangement joins TRBV3-1 (or the pseudogene TRBV3-2) to TRBJ1-2; D is unclear. The germline CDR1 and CDR2 sequences are LGHDT and YNNKEL (reference sequence). CDR3 length: 13 amino acids. V lost 2 bases, J lost 6 bases, and 10 bases lay in between.

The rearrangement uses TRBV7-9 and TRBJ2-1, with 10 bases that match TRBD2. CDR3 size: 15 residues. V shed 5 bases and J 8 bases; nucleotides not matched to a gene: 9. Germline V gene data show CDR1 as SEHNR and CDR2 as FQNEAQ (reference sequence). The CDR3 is CASSISSGGADEQFF. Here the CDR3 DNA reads TGTGCCAGCAGCATCTCGAGCGGGGGGGCGGATGAGCAGTTCTTC.

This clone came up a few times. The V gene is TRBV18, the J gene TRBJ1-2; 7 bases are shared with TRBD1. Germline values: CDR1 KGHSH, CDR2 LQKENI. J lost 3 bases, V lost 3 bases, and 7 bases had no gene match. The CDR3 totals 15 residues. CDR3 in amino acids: CASSPSSGQDYGYTF. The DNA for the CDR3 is TGTGCCAGCTCACCCAGTAGCGGACAGGACTATGGCTACACCTTC.

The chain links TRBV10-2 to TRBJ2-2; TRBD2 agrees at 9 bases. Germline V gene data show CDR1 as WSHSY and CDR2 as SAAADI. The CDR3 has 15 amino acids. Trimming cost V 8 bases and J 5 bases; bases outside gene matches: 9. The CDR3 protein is CASSAGGVRTGELFF. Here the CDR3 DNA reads TGCGCCAGCTCGGCGGGAGGGGTGAGGACCGGGGAGCTGTTTTTT.

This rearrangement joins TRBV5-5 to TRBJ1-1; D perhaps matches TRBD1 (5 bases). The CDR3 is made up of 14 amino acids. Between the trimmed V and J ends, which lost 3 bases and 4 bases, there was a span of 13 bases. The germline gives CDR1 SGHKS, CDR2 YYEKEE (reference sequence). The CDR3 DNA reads TGTGCCAGCAGCTCATTAGGGGACTCCACTGAAGCTTTCTTT. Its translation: CASSSLGDSTEAFF.

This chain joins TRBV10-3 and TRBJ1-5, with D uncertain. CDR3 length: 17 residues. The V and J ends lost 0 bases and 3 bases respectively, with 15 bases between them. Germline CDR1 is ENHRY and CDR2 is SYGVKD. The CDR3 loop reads CAISESFGDLNNQPQHF. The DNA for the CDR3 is TGTGCCATCAGTGAGTCTTTTGGAGACCTAAACAATCAGCCCCAGCATTTT.

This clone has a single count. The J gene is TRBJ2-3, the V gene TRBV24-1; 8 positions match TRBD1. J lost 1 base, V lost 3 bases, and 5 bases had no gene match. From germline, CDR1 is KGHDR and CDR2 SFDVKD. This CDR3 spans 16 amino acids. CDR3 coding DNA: TGTGCCACCAGTGATCGAAAGGGACAGGGCACAGATACGCAGTATTTT. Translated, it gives CATSDRKGQGTDTQYF.